Detailed here is one T cell receptor beta chain. This record belongs to a study of shared clonotypes between healthy human individuals. Germline V gene sequence: CDR1 MNHNS, CDR2 SASEGT. The CDR3 spans 15 residues. Germline trimming cut 2 bases from V and 7 bases from J; bases unmatched to any gene: 5. Only in-frame clones appear in the TCRdb table, and some are missing; sequencing was by immunoSEQ multiplex PCR. The sample yields about 2 million clones, 85% to 95% seen once. Sequences were obtained from naive CD4+ T cells sorted from blood. Subset denoted: CD45RA+ positively selected. This clonotype originated in a man aged 18 to 29 in good health. This chain joins TRBV6-1 and TRBJ2-1; 10 nucleotides line up with TRBD1. CDR3 DNA: TGTGCCAGCAGTGAACAAGGGACAGGGGTGAATGAGCAGTTCTTC. Its protein is CASSEQGTGVNEQFF.